This TCR beta chain was recorded in a study of T cell changes during pregnancy in multiple sclerosis. This CDR3 is built from 15 residues. V lost 4 bases to trimming and J lost 4 bases; unmatched junction nucleotides: 8. CDR1 and CDR2 from the germline V gene are SGHNT and YYREEE (reference sequence). Generated by immunoSEQ multiplex PCR, the TCRdb table keeps only in-frame clones and is missing some. There are fewer than 55,000 clones in the sample; 70% to 90% occur only once, and 1.9% lies in the top ten. This clone was found once. The TCR sequence derives from a female donor with multiple sclerosis, enrolled in a pregnancy study. The rearrangement links TRBV5-4 to TRBJ1-3; TRBD1 agrees at 7 bases. Sample: peripheral blood, taken in the first trimester of pregnancy. The CDR3 coding sequence is TGTGCCAGCAGCATCATGACGACAGGGGGAAACACCATATATTTT. It is translated as CASSIMTTGGNTIYF. Full variable domain (rest looked up from reference TRBV5-4 and TRBJ1-3): ETGVTQSPTHLIKTRGQQVTLRCSSQSGHNTVSWYQQALGQGPQFIFQYYREEENGRGNFPPRFSGLQFPNYSSELNVNALELDDSALYLCASSIMTTGGNTIYFGEGSWLTVV.